One and the same sample provided the 3 T cell receptor beta chains below, sequenced in a study of T cell changes during pregnancy in multiple sclerosis. Method: immunoSEQ multiplex PCR; TCRdb's copy keeps in-frame clones and lacks some. The sample consists of over 60,000 clones, 91% of them appearing once. Sequencing was performed on peripheral blood, taken in the third trimester of pregnancy. The receptor set was obtained from a female donor in good health, enrolled as a control in a pregnancy study.

This chain joins TRBV30 and TRBJ2-5, with 8 bases that match TRBD2. Trimming took 3 bases from V and 6 from J; bases not matched to a gene: 15. CDR3 length: 16 amino acids. CDR1 and CDR2 from the germline V gene are GTSNPN and SVGIG (reference sequence). CDR3 bases: TGTGCCTGGAGAGGAGTGAGTAGCGGGAAGGGGAAGACCCAGTACTTC. Protein product: CAWRGVSSGKGKTQYF.

This chain links TRBV6-5 with TRBJ2-1; 9 nucleotides line up with TRBD2. The CDR3 totals 14 residues. V trimming: 0 bases; J trimming: 14 bases; junction bases outside the gene matches: 8. CDR1 and CDR2 (germline): MNHEY, SVGAGI. The CDR3 bases are TGTGCCAGCAGTTACTCCACTAGCGGGCCTCTTGAGTTCTTC. It encodes CASSYSTSGPLEFF.

This clone appeared once. The chain uses TRBV28 and TRBJ1-6; TRBD1 matches 7 bases. The CDR3 covers 15 residues. With 7 bases clipped from V and 0 bases from J, the junction kept 3 bases outside the gene matches. Germline V gene lookup returns CDR1 MDHEN and CDR2 SYDVKM. Written as DNA, the CDR3 is TGTGCCAGCACCGGGGACAGCTCCTATAATTCACCCCTCCACTTT. Protein sequence: CASTGDSSYNSPLHF.